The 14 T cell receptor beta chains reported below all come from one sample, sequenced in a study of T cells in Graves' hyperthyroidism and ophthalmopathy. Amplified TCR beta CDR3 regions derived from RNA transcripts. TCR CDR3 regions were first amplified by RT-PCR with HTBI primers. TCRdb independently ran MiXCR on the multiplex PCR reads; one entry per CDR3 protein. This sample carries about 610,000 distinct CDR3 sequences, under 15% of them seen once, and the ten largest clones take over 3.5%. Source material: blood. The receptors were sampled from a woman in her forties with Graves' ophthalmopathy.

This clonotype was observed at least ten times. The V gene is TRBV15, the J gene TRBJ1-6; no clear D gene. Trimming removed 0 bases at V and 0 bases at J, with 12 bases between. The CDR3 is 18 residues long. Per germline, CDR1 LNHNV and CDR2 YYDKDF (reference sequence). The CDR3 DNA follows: TGTGCCACCAGCAGAGATAGGGTCAGCAGCTCCTATAATTCACCCCTCCACTTT. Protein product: CATSRDRVSSSYNSPLHF.

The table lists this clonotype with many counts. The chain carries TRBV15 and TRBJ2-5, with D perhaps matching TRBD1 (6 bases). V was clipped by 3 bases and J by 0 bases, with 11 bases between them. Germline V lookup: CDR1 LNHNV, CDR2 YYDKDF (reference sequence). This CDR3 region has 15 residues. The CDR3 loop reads CATSRGAGYQETQYF. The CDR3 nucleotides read TGTGCCACCAGCAGGGGGGCTGGGTACCAAGAGACCCAGTACTTC.

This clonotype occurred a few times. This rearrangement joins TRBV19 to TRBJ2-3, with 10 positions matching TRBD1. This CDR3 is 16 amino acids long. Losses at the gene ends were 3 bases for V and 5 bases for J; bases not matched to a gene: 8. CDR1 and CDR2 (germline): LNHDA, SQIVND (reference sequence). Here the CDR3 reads CASSIWGQGKGDTQYF. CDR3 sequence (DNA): TGTGCCAGTAGTATCTGGGGACAGGGGAAGGGAGATACGCAGTATTTT. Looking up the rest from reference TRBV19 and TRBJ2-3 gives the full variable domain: DGGITQSPKYLFRKEGQNVTLSCEQNLNHDAMYWYRQDPGQGLRLIYYSQIVNDFQKGDIAEGYSVSREKKESFPLTVTSAQKNPTAFYLCASSIWGQGKGDTQYFGPGTRLTVL.

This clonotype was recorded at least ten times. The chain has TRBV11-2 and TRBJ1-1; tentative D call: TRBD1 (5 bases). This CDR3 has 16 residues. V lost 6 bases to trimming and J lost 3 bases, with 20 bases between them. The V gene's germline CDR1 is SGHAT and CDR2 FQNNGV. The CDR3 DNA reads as TGTGCCAGCAGGGAAGGGGTGAACCACGGATACACTGAAGCTTTCTTT. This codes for CASREGVNHGYTEAFF.

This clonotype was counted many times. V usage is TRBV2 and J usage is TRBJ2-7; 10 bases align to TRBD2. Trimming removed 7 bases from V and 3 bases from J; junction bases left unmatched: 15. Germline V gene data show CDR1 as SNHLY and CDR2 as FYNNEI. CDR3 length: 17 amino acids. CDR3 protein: CASTQWLAGVRNYEQYF. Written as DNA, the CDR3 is TGTGCCAGCACTCAGTGGCTAGCGGGAGTAAGGAACTACGAGCAGTACTTC.

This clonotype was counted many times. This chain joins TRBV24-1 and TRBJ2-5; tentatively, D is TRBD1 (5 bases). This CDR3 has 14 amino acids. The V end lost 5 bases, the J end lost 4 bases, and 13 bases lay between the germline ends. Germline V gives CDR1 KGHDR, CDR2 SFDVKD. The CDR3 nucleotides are TGTGCCACCAGTGTTAGTCAGGGTGGAGAGACCCAGTACTTC. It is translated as CATSVSQGGETQYF.

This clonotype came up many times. The CDR3 nucleotides are TGTGCCACCAGTCCGGCTAGCGGGAGTGTTATCGGGGAGCTGTTTTTT. This encodes CATSPASGSVIGELFF. V is TRBV24-1 and J is TRBJ2-2; 10 bases line up with TRBD2. The CDR3 is made up of 16 amino acids. V lost 6 bases and J lost 7; bases outside the gene matches: 10. Germline CDR1 and CDR2: KGHDR and SFDVKD.

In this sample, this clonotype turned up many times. The CDR3 protein is CSVTSGTGLIHEQYF. Written as DNA, the CDR3 is TGCAGCGTTACATCCGGGACAGGGTTAATTCACGAGCAGTACTTC. This chain joins TRBV29-1 and TRBJ2-7; 9 bases align to TRBD1. The CDR3 has 15 residues. V shed 5 bases, J shed 5 bases, and the junction held 13 bases outside the gene matches. The germline CDR1 and CDR2 sequences are SQVTM and ANQGSEA.

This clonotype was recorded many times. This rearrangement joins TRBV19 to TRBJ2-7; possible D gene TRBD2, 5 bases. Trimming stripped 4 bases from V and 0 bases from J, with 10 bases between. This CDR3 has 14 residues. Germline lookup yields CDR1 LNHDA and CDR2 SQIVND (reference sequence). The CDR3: CASSSDGGSYEQYF. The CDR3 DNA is TGTGCCAGTAGTAGTGACGGAGGCTCCTACGAGCAGTACTTC.

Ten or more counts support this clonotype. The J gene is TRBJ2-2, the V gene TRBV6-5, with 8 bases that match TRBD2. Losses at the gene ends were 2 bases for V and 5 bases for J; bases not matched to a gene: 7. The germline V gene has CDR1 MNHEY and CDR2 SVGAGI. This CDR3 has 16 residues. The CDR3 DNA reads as TGTGCCAGCAGTTACAGACCCGGGAGGGGGACCGGGGAGCTGTTTTTT. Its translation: CASSYRPGRGTGELFF.

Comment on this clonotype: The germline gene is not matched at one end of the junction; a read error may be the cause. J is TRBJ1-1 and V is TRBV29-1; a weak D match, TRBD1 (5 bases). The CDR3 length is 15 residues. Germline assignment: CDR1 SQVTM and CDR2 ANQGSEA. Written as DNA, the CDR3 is TGCAGCGCTGAAGGGTTCTGGCAGGGGAACACTGAAGCTTTCTTT. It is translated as CSAEGFWQGNTEAFF. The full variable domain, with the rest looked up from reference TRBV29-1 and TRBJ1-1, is SAVISQKPSRDICQRGTSLTIQCQVDSQVTMMFWYRQQPGQSLTLIATANQGSEATYESGFVIDKFPISRPNLTFSTLTVSNMSPEDSSIYLCSAEGFWQGNTEAFFGQGTRLTVV.

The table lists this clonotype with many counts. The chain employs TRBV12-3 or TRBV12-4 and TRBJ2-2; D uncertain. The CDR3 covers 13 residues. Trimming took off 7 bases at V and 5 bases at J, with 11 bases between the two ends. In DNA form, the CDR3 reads TGTGCCAGCACCCTTTTGGGGACCGGGGAGCTGTTTTTT. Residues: CASTLLGTGELFF.

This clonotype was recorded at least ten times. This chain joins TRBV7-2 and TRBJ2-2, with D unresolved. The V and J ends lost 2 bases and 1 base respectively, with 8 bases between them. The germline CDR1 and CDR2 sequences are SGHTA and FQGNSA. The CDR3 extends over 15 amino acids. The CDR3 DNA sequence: TGTGCCAGCAGCTTAATAGGCGGGAACACCGGGGAGCTGTTTTTT. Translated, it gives CASSLIGGNTGELFF.

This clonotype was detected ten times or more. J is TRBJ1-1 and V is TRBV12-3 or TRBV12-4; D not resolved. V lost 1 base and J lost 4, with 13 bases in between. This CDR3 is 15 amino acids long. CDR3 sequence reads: CASSLEFADITEAFF. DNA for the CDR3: TGTGCCAGCAGTTTAGAGTTCGCAGACATCACTGAAGCTTTCTTT.